This is a list of T cell receptor beta chains from one sample in a study of OX40 agonist ivuxolimab in advanced cancers. Profiled with immunoSEQ multiplex PCR; TCRdb holds only in-frame clones, not every one. This table holds 20,000 to 25,000 clones, 76% found once. Sequences were derived from CD4+ or CD8+ T cells sorted from blood, sampled in a trial of the OX40 agonist ivuxolimab. These receptors all stem from an adult with an advanced solid tumor such as melanoma, head and neck, liver or kidney cancer. The CDR3 runs from the conserved cysteine through the conserved F or W. The order of the fields is D gene, clone size, V gene, J gene, CDR3 DNA, CDR3 protein. The D gene is left open where the match is weak. Expanded clones get a size class; other rows say once, few or many, or leave the size out.

d_call: NA; clone_size: once; v_call: TRBV11-2; j_call: TRBJ1-2; cdr3_nt: TGTGCCAGCAGCTTAGAATCAGGTCCTAACTATGGCTACACCTTC; cdr3_aa: CASSLESGPNYGYTF
d_call: TRBD1; clone_size: NA; v_call: TRBV19; j_call: TRBJ1-2; cdr3_nt: TGTGCCAGTAGTATAGATCTATCGACAGGGGGCACCTATGGCTACACCTTC; cdr3_aa: CASSIDLSTGGTYGYTF
d_call: NA; clone_size: once; v_call: TRBV28; j_call: TRBJ2-5; cdr3_nt: TGTGCTTTGAGGAGGGGTAATGGGGAGACCCAGTACTTC; cdr3_aa: CALRRGNGETQYF
d_call: NA; clone_size: NA; v_call: TRBV4-3; j_call: TRBJ1-1; cdr3_nt: TGCGCCAGCAGCCTTGGGAGAGGGTCCACTGAAGCTTTCTTT; cdr3_aa: CASSLGRGSTEAFF
d_call: NA; clone_size: NA; v_call: TRBV5-1; j_call: TRBJ2-7; cdr3_nt: TGTGCCAGCAGCTTGAGGGACGGCAACTCCTACGAGCAGTACTTC; cdr3_aa: CASSLRDGNSYEQYF
d_call: TRBD1; clone_size: NA; v_call: TRBV9; j_call: TRBJ1-2; cdr3_nt: TGTGCCAGCAGCATGACAGGGGTCCATGGCTACACCTTC; cdr3_aa: CASSMTGVHGYTF
d_call: NA; clone_size: few; v_call: TRBV5-1; j_call: TRBJ1-5; cdr3_nt: TGCGCCAGCAGCTCGGACGGAGGGAATCAGCCCCAGCATTTT; cdr3_aa: CASSSDGGNQPQHF
d_call: NA; clone_size: NA; v_call: TRBV28; j_call: TRBJ1-1; cdr3_nt: TGTGCCAGCTCAGGAAGCCCGAAGGTCACTGAAGCTTTCTTT; cdr3_aa: CASSGSPKVTEAFF
d_call: NA; clone_size: NA; v_call: TRBV19; j_call: TRBJ1-3; cdr3_nt: TGTGCCTCTCCGACCGTCGGAGGAAACACCATATATTTT; cdr3_aa: CASPTVGGNTIYF
d_call: TRBD1; clone_size: few; v_call: TRBV30; j_call: TRBJ2-3; cdr3_nt: TGTGCCTGGAGTCAGGGGGCGCAGACAGATACGCAGTATTTT; cdr3_aa: CAWSQGAQTDTQYF
d_call: NA; clone_size: NA; v_call: TRBV18; j_call: TRBJ1-3; cdr3_nt: TGTGCCAGCTCAGTCACAGACTCTGGAAACACCATATATTTT; cdr3_aa: CASSVTDSGNTIYF
d_call: TRBD1; clone_size: NA; v_call: TRBV23-1; j_call: TRBJ2-3; cdr3_nt: TGCGCCAGCAGTCAAAACGCCGGGACAGGGGTCCCAGATACGCAGTATTTT; cdr3_aa: CASSQNAGTGVPDTQYF
d_call: NA; clone_size: once; v_call: TRBV11-2; j_call: TRBJ2-3; cdr3_nt: TGTGCCAGCGCGGTGGGGGGGGCGCCGGCAGATACGCAGTATTTT; cdr3_aa: CASAVGGAPADTQYF
d_call: NA; clone_size: NA; v_call: TRBV27; j_call: TRBJ2-1; cdr3_nt: TGTGCCAGCAGTTTATCGACAGGAGAAAATGAGCAGTTCTTC; cdr3_aa: CASSLSTGENEQFF
d_call: NA; clone_size: NA; v_call: TRBV2; j_call: TRBJ2-2; cdr3_nt: TGTGCCAGCCGAAGAAACGCCCCCGGGGAGCTGTTTTTT; cdr3_aa: CASRRNAPGELFF
d_call: NA; clone_size: NA; v_call: TRBV10-3; j_call: TRBJ1-2; cdr3_nt: TGTGCCATCAGGGGGGGTAACTATGGCTACACCTTC; cdr3_aa: CAIRGGNYGYTF
d_call: NA; clone_size: NA; v_call: TRBV30; j_call: TRBJ1-1; cdr3_nt: TGTGCCTGGGGAAATGGGGGGTTGGCTGAAGCTTTCTTT; cdr3_aa: CAWGNGGLAEAFF
d_call: NA; clone_size: NA; v_call: TRBV5-1; j_call: TRBJ1-5; cdr3_nt: TGCGCCAGCAGATATGATGACGGGAATCAGCCCCAGCATTTT; cdr3_aa: CASRYDDGNQPQHF
d_call: NA; clone_size: NA; v_call: TRBV2; j_call: TRBJ2-7; cdr3_nt: TGTGCCAGCAGTGATGGCAGCTACGAGCAGTACTTC; cdr3_aa: CASSDGSYEQYF
d_call: NA; clone_size: NA; v_call: TRBV18; j_call: TRBJ2-4; cdr3_nt: TGTGCCAGCTCACCAGCCGATCAGGGCATTCAGTACTTC; cdr3_aa: CASSPADQGIQYF
d_call: NA; clone_size: NA; v_call: TRBV19; j_call: TRBJ1-1; cdr3_nt: TGTGCCAGTAGTATAGCTCAGGGTGAAGCTTTCTTT; cdr3_aa: CASSIAQGEAFF
d_call: TRBD1; clone_size: large; v_call: TRBV5-1; j_call: TRBJ1-2; cdr3_nt: TGCGCCAGCAGTTTTACAGGGGGCCAAGGCTATGGCTACACCTTC; cdr3_aa: CASSFTGGQGYGYTF
d_call: TRBD2; clone_size: NA; v_call: TRBV5-4; j_call: TRBJ2-1; cdr3_nt: TGTGCCAGCAGCTTGTCGGGACTAGCGGGGATCAATGAGCAGTTCTTC; cdr3_aa: CASSLSGLAGINEQFF
d_call: NA; clone_size: NA; v_call: TRBV7-3; j_call: TRBJ2-7; cdr3_nt: TGTGCCAGCAGCTTAAACTTGGCAACGCACTACGAGCAGTACTTC; cdr3_aa: CASSLNLATHYEQYF
d_call: NA; clone_size: NA; v_call: TRBV4-1; j_call: TRBJ1-2; cdr3_nt: TGCGCCAGCAGCCAGGGAGAGGACTATGGCTACACCTTC; cdr3_aa: CASSQGEDYGYTF
d_call: NA; clone_size: NA; v_call: TRBV19; j_call: TRBJ1-1; cdr3_nt: TGTGCCAGTAGTATCAGGGGCGACACTGAAGCTTTCTTT; cdr3_aa: CASSIRGDTEAFF
d_call: TRBD1; clone_size: NA; v_call: TRBV20-1; j_call: TRBJ2-3; cdr3_nt: TGCAGTGCTCAGACAGGGTCAATATCGTATTTT; cdr3_aa: CSAQTGSISYF
d_call: TRBD1; clone_size: NA; v_call: TRBV19; j_call: TRBJ2-6; cdr3_nt: TGTGCCAGTATAAAAGACAGGGCCCGAATAAACTCTGGGGCCAACGTCCTGACTTTC; cdr3_aa: CASIKDRARINSGANVLTF